This is a list of T cell receptor beta chains from one sample in a study of blood T cell repertoires in COVID-19. The assay was immunoSEQ multiplex PCR, and TCRdb's table has in-frame clones only and misses some. The table includes approximately 210,000 clones, approximately 89% detected once. Source material: peripheral blood. These receptors originate from a woman in her thirties or forties with acute or convalescent COVID-19. Both conserved end residues are part of each CDR3. The D gene is left open where the match is weak. Expanded clones get a size class; other rows say once, few or many, or leave the size out.

J gene: TRBJ1-1; clone size: -; D gene: -; V gene: TRBV6-5; CDR3 length: 15; CDR3 DNA: TGTGCCAGCAGTTACTCGATGAATGCGGGGACTGAAGCTTTCTTT; CDR3 protein: CASSYSMNAGTEAFF
J gene: TRBJ2-3; clone size: -; D gene: -; V gene: TRBV4-2; CDR3 length: 18; CDR3 DNA: TGTGCCAGCAGCCAAGATCAGGGCGGTGGCCCACCCACAGATACGCAGTATTTT; CDR3 protein: CASSQDQGGGPPTDTQYF
J gene: TRBJ1-5; clone size: -; D gene: TRBD1; V gene: TRBV12-3/TRBV12-4; CDR3 length: 13; CDR3 DNA: TGTGCCAGCAAGGACAGGGACAATCAGCCCCAGCATTTT; CDR3 protein: CASKDRDNQPQHF
J gene: TRBJ1-2; clone size: -; D gene: TRBD1; V gene: TRBV18; CDR3 length: 14; CDR3 DNA: TGTGCCAGCTCTCCTACAGGGGGCGTAGGCGGCTACACCTTC; CDR3 protein: CASSPTGGVGGYTF
J gene: TRBJ2-1; clone size: -; D gene: -; V gene: TRBV21-1; CDR3 length: 15; CDR3 DNA: TGTGCCAGCAGCTCCGGTTTGGGGGGGCACAATGAGCAGTTCTTC; CDR3 protein: CASSSGLGGHNEQFF
J gene: TRBJ1-1; clone size: -; D gene: TRBD1; V gene: TRBV2; CDR3 length: 16; CDR3 DNA: TGTGCCAGCACCGGCCGGGACAGGGGGACGGGCACTGAAGCTTTCTTT; CDR3 protein: CASTGRDRGTGTEAFF
J gene: TRBJ2-5; clone size: few; D gene: -; V gene: TRBV6-5; CDR3 length: 14; CDR3 DNA: TGTGCCAGCAGCACGCAGGGGAAGTATGAGACCCAGTACTTC; CDR3 protein: CASSTQGKYETQYF
J gene: TRBJ1-1; clone size: -; D gene: -; V gene: TRBV2; CDR3 length: 14; CDR3 DNA: TGTGCCAGCAGATATGAGTTCCGGAACACTGAAGCTTTCTTT; CDR3 protein: CASRYEFRNTEAFF
J gene: TRBJ1-3; clone size: -; D gene: TRBD1; V gene: TRBV7-2; CDR3 length: 15; CDR3 DNA: TGTGCCAGCAGCCGTACAGGGGGCTCTGGAAACACCATATATTTT; CDR3 protein: CASSRTGGSGNTIYF
J gene: TRBJ1-2; clone size: -; D gene: -; V gene: TRBV15; CDR3 length: 15; CDR3 DNA: TGTGCCACCAGCAGAGAGATCGGGGGTGTATATGGCTACACCTTC; CDR3 protein: CATSREIGGVYGYTF
J gene: TRBJ1-1; clone size: -; D gene: TRBD1; V gene: TRBV27; CDR3 length: 14; CDR3 DNA: TGTGCCAGCAGAGACAGGGGGCGACGTACTGAAGCTTTCTTT; CDR3 protein: CASRDRGRRTEAFF
J gene: TRBJ1-3; clone size: -; D gene: -; V gene: TRBV4-2; CDR3 length: 16; CDR3 DNA: TGTGCCAGCAGCCCAACACCGGGACAATCTGGAAACACCATATATTTT; CDR3 protein: CASSPTPGQSGNTIYF
J gene: TRBJ1-1; clone size: -; D gene: -; V gene: TRBV12-5; CDR3 length: 13; CDR3 DNA: TGTGCTAGTGGTTTGTTTAGTAGCACTGAAGCTTTCTTT; CDR3 protein: CASGLFSSTEAFF
J gene: TRBJ1-6; clone size: few; D gene: -; V gene: TRBV18; CDR3 length: 17; CDR3 DNA: TGTGCCAGCTCACTTTGGGGCCCCGGGGGAGATAATTCACCCCTCCACTTT; CDR3 protein: CASSLWGPGGDNSPLHF
J gene: TRBJ2-3; clone size: -; D gene: TRBD2; V gene: TRBV5-6; CDR3 length: 17; CDR3 DNA: TGTGCCAGCAGCCCACTTGGGGGGGGGTACAGCACAGATACGCAGTATTTT; CDR3 protein: CASSPLGGGYSTDTQYF
J gene: TRBJ1-4; clone size: -; D gene: -; V gene: TRBV15; CDR3 length: 13; CDR3 DNA: TGTGCCACCAGCATTACAGAAGACCGAAAACTGTTTTTT; CDR3 protein: CATSITEDRKLFF
J gene: TRBJ1-3; clone size: -; D gene: -; V gene: TRBV7-2; CDR3 length: 13; CDR3 DNA: TGTGCCAGCAGCTTATCGCAGGGAAACACCATATATTTT; CDR3 protein: CASSLSQGNTIYF
J gene: TRBJ2-3; clone size: -; D gene: TRBD2; V gene: TRBV6-6; CDR3 length: 16; CDR3 DNA: TGTGCCAGCAGTGCTATAGCGGGGTCAAGCACAGATACGCAGTATTTT; CDR3 protein: CASSAIAGSSTDTQYF
J gene: TRBJ1-4; clone size: -; D gene: -; V gene: TRBV2; CDR3 length: 14; CDR3 DNA: TGTGCCAGCCGGAGGGCGGGGGATAATGAAAAACTGTTTTTT; CDR3 protein: CASRRAGDNEKLFF
J gene: TRBJ2-4; clone size: -; D gene: -; V gene: TRBV12-3/TRBV12-4; CDR3 length: 12; CDR3 DNA: TGTGCCAGCGGTGAGCTAGGAGACATTCAGTACTTC; CDR3 protein: CASGELGDIQYF
J gene: TRBJ2-2; clone size: -; D gene: TRBD2; V gene: TRBV11-2; CDR3 length: 19; CDR3 DNA: TGTGCCAGCAGCTTGACCCCGATGGCGGGGGGGCGAAGTACCGGGGAGCTGTTTTTT; CDR3 protein: CASSLTPMAGGRSTGELFF
J gene: TRBJ1-3; clone size: -; D gene: TRBD1; V gene: TRBV2; CDR3 length: 14; CDR3 DNA: TGTGCCAGCAGTAAGGACAGGGCTGGAAACACCATATATTTT; CDR3 protein: CASSKDRAGNTIYF
J gene: TRBJ1-2; clone size: -; D gene: TRBD1; V gene: TRBV4-2; CDR3 length: 16; CDR3 DNA: TGTGCCAGCAGCCAAGAACCGGGACAGACTTACTATGGCTACACCTTC; CDR3 protein: CASSQEPGQTYYGYTF
J gene: TRBJ1-5; clone size: once; D gene: -; V gene: TRBV12-3/TRBV12-4; CDR3 length: 13; CDR3 DNA: TGTGCCAGCAGCCCCGGGGGGAATCAGCCCCAGCATTTT; CDR3 protein: CASSPGGNQPQHF
J gene: TRBJ1-1; clone size: once; D gene: -; V gene: TRBV25-1; CDR3 length: 13; CDR3 DNA: TGTGCCAGCACAACTCAGAACAGGAAAGAAGCTTTCTTT; CDR3 protein: CASTTQNRKEAFF
J gene: TRBJ2-3; clone size: -; D gene: -; V gene: TRBV29-1; CDR3 length: 12; CDR3 DNA: TGCAGCGTTGCACGGAGCACAGATACGCAGTATTTT; CDR3 protein: CSVARSTDTQYF
J gene: TRBJ2-1; clone size: -; D gene: TRBD1; V gene: TRBV2; CDR3 length: 15; CDR3 DNA: TGTGCCAGCAGTGTAAGACAGGGGGGCTACAATGAGCAGTTCTTC; CDR3 protein: CASSVRQGGYNEQFF
J gene: TRBJ1-4; clone size: -; D gene: -; V gene: TRBV11-2; CDR3 length: 16; CDR3 DNA: TGTGCCAGCAGCTTGTCCTGGACAGAGGTTAATGAAAAACTGTTTTTT; CDR3 protein: CASSLSWTEVNEKLFF
J gene: TRBJ2-1; clone size: -; D gene: -; V gene: TRBV30; CDR3 length: 11; CDR3 DNA: TGTGGTGGGGGGACCTACAATGAGCAGTTCTTC; CDR3 protein: CGGGTYNEQFF
J gene: TRBJ2-3; clone size: -; D gene: -; V gene: TRBV5-1; CDR3 length: 14; CDR3 DNA: TGCGCCAGCAGCTCTCAGGGGACCGGAGATACGCAGTATTTT; CDR3 protein: CASSSQGTGDTQYF
J gene: TRBJ2-3; clone size: -; D gene: -; V gene: TRBV19; CDR3 length: 12; CDR3 DNA: TGTGCCACCGACATTAGCACAGATACGCAGTATTTT; CDR3 protein: CATDISTDTQYF
J gene: TRBJ1-2; clone size: -; D gene: TRBD1; V gene: TRBV29-1; CDR3 length: 13; CDR3 DNA: TGCAGCGTTGTCGGGACAGGGTACTATGGCTACACCTTC; CDR3 protein: CSVVGTGYYGYTF
J gene: TRBJ2-3; clone size: -; D gene: TRBD2; V gene: TRBV19; CDR3 length: 14; CDR3 DNA: TGTGCCAGTAGTCGTAGCGGGGGCACAGATACGCAGTATTTT; CDR3 protein: CASSRSGGTDTQYF
J gene: TRBJ1-2; clone size: once; D gene: TRBD1; V gene: TRBV6-5; CDR3 length: 14; CDR3 DNA: TGTGCCAGCACCGCCAGGGGGGTTGGCTATGGCTACACCTTC; CDR3 protein: CASTARGVGYGYTF
J gene: TRBJ2-2; clone size: few; D gene: TRBD2; V gene: TRBV2; CDR3 length: 16; CDR3 DNA: TGTGCCAGCTCAGCGGGGGGAAACGCGAACACCGGGGAGCTGTTTTTT; CDR3 protein: CASSAGGNANTGELFF
J gene: TRBJ1-2; clone size: -; D gene: TRBD1; V gene: TRBV7-2; CDR3 length: 14; CDR3 DNA: TGTGCCAGCAGCCACCGGACAGGGGACTATGGCTACACCTTC; CDR3 protein: CASSHRTGDYGYTF
J gene: TRBJ1-1; clone size: -; D gene: TRBD1; V gene: TRBV5-1; CDR3 length: 13; CDR3 DNA: TGCGCCAGCAGCCACAGGGGGAACACTGAAGCTTTCTTT; CDR3 protein: CASSHRGNTEAFF
J gene: TRBJ1-2; clone size: -; D gene: -; V gene: TRBV6-5; CDR3 length: 15; CDR3 DNA: TGTGCCAGCAGTTACTCGATCCAGGGTTCACATGGCTACACCTTC; CDR3 protein: CASSYSIQGSHGYTF
J gene: TRBJ2-1; clone size: -; D gene: TRBD2; V gene: TRBV3-1/TRBV3-2; CDR3 length: 14; CDR3 DNA: TGTGCCAGCAGCCTGCCGGGCGGGAGGAATGAGCAGTTCTTC; CDR3 protein: CASSLPGGRNEQFF
J gene: TRBJ1-5; clone size: -; D gene: -; V gene: TRBV7-2; CDR3 length: 18; CDR3 DNA: TGTGCCAGCAGCCCAGGGGCAGGGTCTTTAATTTCGGGTCAGCCCCAGCATTTT; CDR3 protein: CASSPGAGSLISGQPQHF
J gene: TRBJ1-5; clone size: -; D gene: -; V gene: TRBV21-1; CDR3 length: 15; CDR3 DNA: TGTGCCAGCAGACCCGGACAGGGCCTTGGGCAGCCCCAGCATTTT; CDR3 protein: CASRPGQGLGQPQHF
J gene: TRBJ2-1; clone size: -; D gene: -; V gene: TRBV9; CDR3 length: 15; CDR3 DNA: TGTGCCAGCAGCGTAGAAGGCAGGGGGGTCAATGAGCAGTTCTTC; CDR3 protein: CASSVEGRGVNEQFF
J gene: TRBJ1-1; clone size: -; D gene: -; V gene: TRBV10-3; CDR3 length: 15; CDR3 DNA: TGTGCCATCAGTGAGTCGCCAGGCCTGAACACTGAAGCTTTCTTT; CDR3 protein: CAISESPGLNTEAFF
J gene: TRBJ1-1; clone size: -; D gene: -; V gene: TRBV10-1; CDR3 length: 13; CDR3 DNA: TGCGCCAGCAGTGAGTCGCGAGGTACTGAAGCTTTCTTT; CDR3 protein: CASSESRGTEAFF
J gene: TRBJ1-5; clone size: -; D gene: TRBD1; V gene: TRBV5-1; CDR3 length: 17; CDR3 DNA: TGCGCCAGCAGCTTAGGAGCCGGGACAGGGTCAGAACAGCCCCAGCATTTT; CDR3 protein: CASSLGAGTGSEQPQHF
J gene: TRBJ1-1; clone size: -; D gene: -; V gene: TRBV11-2; CDR3 length: 15; CDR3 DNA: TGTGCCAGCAGCTTAGCCTTCGGCAGGGCCACTGAAGCTTTCTTT; CDR3 protein: CASSLAFGRATEAFF
J gene: TRBJ1-1; clone size: -; D gene: -; V gene: TRBV6-2/TRBV6-3; CDR3 length: 17; CDR3 DNA: TGTGCCAGCAGCCCCCCCCCGGACAGACCCAAGAACACTGAAGCTTTCTTT; CDR3 protein: CASSPPPDRPKNTEAFF
J gene: TRBJ2-3; clone size: -; D gene: -; V gene: TRBV30; CDR3 length: 13; CDR3 DNA: TGTGCCTGGAACCACCCGGTCGGGGATACGCAGTATTTT; CDR3 protein: CAWNHPVGDTQYF
J gene: TRBJ1-1; clone size: -; D gene: -; V gene: TRBV10-2; CDR3 length: 14; CDR3 DNA: TGCGCCAGCAGTGAGCCGGGGATGAACACTGAAGCTTTCTTT; CDR3 protein: CASSEPGMNTEAFF
J gene: TRBJ2-5; clone size: -; D gene: TRBD2; V gene: TRBV9; CDR3 length: 17; CDR3 DNA: TGTGCCAGCAGCTCGCGCGGACTAGCGGGGGGGCGGGAGACCCAGTACTTC; CDR3 protein: CASSSRGLAGGRETQYF
J gene: TRBJ1-1; clone size: -; D gene: -; V gene: TRBV5-1; CDR3 length: 19; CDR3 DNA: TGCGCCAGCAGCTTGCCGACCCTCAGGCTCGCGGGGAGTGGCACTGAAGCTTTCTTT; CDR3 protein: CASSLPTLRLAGSGTEAFF
J gene: TRBJ1-3; clone size: -; D gene: TRBD1; V gene: TRBV23-1; CDR3 length: 17; CDR3 DNA: TGCGCCAGCAGACATAACCACCGGACAGGGAATGGAAACACCATATATTTT; CDR3 protein: CASRHNHRTGNGNTIYF
J gene: TRBJ1-1; clone size: -; D gene: -; V gene: TRBV7-8; CDR3 length: 15; CDR3 DNA: TGTGCCAGCAGCCCCATTGCAGGCTGGAACACTGAAGCTTTCTTT; CDR3 protein: CASSPIAGWNTEAFF
J gene: TRBJ1-5; clone size: -; D gene: -; V gene: TRBV19; CDR3 length: 15; CDR3 DNA: TGTGCCAGTAGTATAGACACAGGGTCCAGGGAGCCCCAGCATTTT; CDR3 protein: CASSIDTGSREPQHF
J gene: TRBJ2-2; clone size: -; D gene: TRBD1; V gene: TRBV7-2; CDR3 length: 19; CDR3 DNA: TGTGCCAGCAGCTTAAAGTCCCCCCGGACAGGGGGCGCGGCCGGGGAGCTGTTTTTT; CDR3 protein: CASSLKSPRTGGAAGELFF
J gene: TRBJ2-4; clone size: -; D gene: TRBD2; V gene: TRBV5-1; CDR3 length: 15; CDR3 DNA: TGCGCCAGCAGCGTGACTAGCTCAGCCAAAAACATTCAGTACTTC; CDR3 protein: CASSVTSSAKNIQYF
J gene: TRBJ1-4; clone size: few; D gene: TRBD1; V gene: TRBV5-1; CDR3 length: 18; CDR3 DNA: TGCGCCAGCAGCTTGAGGACAGGGGGTTCGCTGGCTAATGAAAAACTGTTTTTT; CDR3 protein: CASSLRTGGSLANEKLFF
J gene: TRBJ1-2; clone size: -; D gene: TRBD1; V gene: TRBV6-5; CDR3 length: 14; CDR3 DNA: TGTGCCAGCAGCAAGACAGGGGCATCCTATGGCTACACCTTC; CDR3 protein: CASSKTGASYGYTF
J gene: TRBJ2-2; clone size: -; D gene: TRBD1; V gene: TRBV19; CDR3 length: 14; CDR3 DNA: TGTGCCAGTAGCCTCGGGACAGGGTCCGGGGAGCTGTTTTTT; CDR3 protein: CASSLGTGSGELFF